The 20 T cell receptor beta chains below were found in one sample sequenced in a study of T cells in Graves' hyperthyroidism and ophthalmopathy. TCR beta CDR3 sequences were amplified from RNA transcripts. Primed by the HTBI set, a first-round RT-PCR was run on the TCR CDR3. One entry per CDR3 protein results from TCRdb running MiXCR on the multiplex PCR reads. The table records a few hundred thousand distinct CDR3 sequences, approximately 12% of them present only once. The sequencing sample was made of blood. These receptors were collected from a man aged 25-45 years with Graves' hyperthyroidism that later progressed to Graves' ophthalmopathy.

In its sample, this clonotype was seen a few times. The chain employs TRBV7-9 and TRBJ2-1; D remains unclear. The germline V gene has CDR1 SEHNR and CDR2 FQNEAQ (reference sequence). V gave up 5 bases and J gave up 6 bases, with 8 bases separating them. This CDR3 has 12 amino acids. The CDR3 DNA follows: TGTGCCAGCAGCCCGGACCGCAATGAGCAGTTCTTC. Amino acid sequence: CASSPDRNEQFF.

This clonotype showed up many times. V usage is TRBV20-1 and J usage is TRBJ1-1, with D possibly TRBD1 on 5 matching bases. V was trimmed by 2 bases and J by 0 bases, leaving 13 bases between them. Germline V CDR1 and CDR2: DFQATT, SNEGSKA (reference sequence). The CDR3 is 15 residues long. CDR3 bases: TGCAGTGCTAGACCTCGGGACGGAATGAACACTGAAGCTTTCTTT. Translation: CSARPRDGMNTEAFF.

The sample holds a few counts of this clonotype. The rearrangement joins TRBV6-2 or TRBV6-3 to TRBJ1-4; D remains unclear. The CDR3 is 13 residues long. Germline V gene lookup returns CDR1 MNHEY and CDR2 SVGEGT. The V and J ends lost 6 bases and 4 bases respectively, with 9 bases between them. The CDR3 region has the DNA TGTGCCAGCAGCGAGAATGTTAATGAAAAACTGTTTTTT. Its protein is CASSENVNEKLFF.

This clonotype was detected ten times or more. The chain links TRBV20-1 to TRBJ1-6; weak D call: TRBD1 (6 bases). The germline V gene has CDR1 DFQATT and CDR2 SNEGSKA (reference sequence). This CDR3 is built from 15 residues. Deletions cut 3 bases from V and 7 bases from J, with 16 bases between. In nucleotides, the CDR3 is TGCAGTGCTAGCGTGGGGGCAGGTATCAATTCACCCCTCCACTTT. Translating it yields CSASVGAGINSPLHF.

There are a few counts of this clonotype. The rearrangement uses TRBV18 and TRBJ1-1, with D possibly being TRBD1 (6 bases). The CDR3 is made up of 17 amino acids. Trimming took off 2 bases at V and 4 bases at J, with 20 bases between the two ends. Germline V lookup: CDR1 KGHSH, CDR2 LQKENI. The CDR3 region is CASSPIQGLGGATEAFF. The DNA for the CDR3 is TGTGCCAGCTCACCAATACAGGGATTGGGGGGGGCCACTGAAGCTTTCTTT.

This clonotype was counted ten times or more. This sequence joins TRBV12-3 or TRBV12-4 and TRBJ1-2; 8 bases map to TRBD1. This CDR3 has 15 residues. Losses at the gene ends were 5 bases for V and 0 bases for J; bases not matched to a gene: 5. The CDR3 sequence: CASSPRQGTNYGYTF. CDR3 DNA: TGTGCCAGCAGTCCCAGACAGGGGACTAACTATGGCTACACCTTC.

V gene TRBV6-5 combines with J gene TRBJ1-2; D remains unclear. Germline loops: CDR1 MNHEY, CDR2 SVGAGI. Trimming pared 0 bases from V and 8 bases from J, leaving 16 bases between. This CDR3 has 15 amino acids. CDR3 residues: CASSYSNPTTWGYTF. The CDR3 coding sequence is TGTGCCAGCAGTTACTCGAACCCGACAACCTGGGGCTACACCTTC.

This clonotype was recorded at least ten times. The chain joins TRBV6-6 to TRBJ2-4; either TRBD1 or TRBD2 may fit D (6 bases each). The CDR3 spans 16 residues. Germline CDR1 reads MNHNY; CDR2 reads SVGAGI (reference sequence). The germline V and J ends were trimmed by 0 bases and 7 bases, with 16 bases remaining between them. The CDR3 loop reads CASSYSRGAILNIQYF. As DNA, the CDR3 is TGTGCCAGCAGTTACTCGAGGGGGGCAATTCTTAACATTCAGTACTTC.

This clonotype was counted ten times or more. The V and J genes are TRBV20-1 and TRBJ2-7; D is undetermined. Deletions cut 3 bases from V and 0 bases from J, with 12 bases between. The CDR3 is 14 amino acids. In germline, CDR1 is DFQATT, CDR2 SNEGSKA (reference sequence). The CDR3 loop is CSARRLQSSYEQYF. CDR3 coding DNA: TGCAGTGCTAGGCGACTCCAGAGCTCCTACGAGCAGTACTTC.

This clonotype was detected a few times. The rearrangement uses TRBV10-2 and TRBJ1-5; TRBD1 might be the D (6 bases). The CDR3 is 14 amino acids. CDR1 is WSHSY, CDR2 SAAADI, per germline. V was cut by 3 bases and J by 6 bases, with 12 bases left in between. The CDR3 here is CASSEQGSGQPQHF. As DNA, the CDR3 is TGCGCCAGCAGTGAACAGGGTAGTGGTCAGCCCCAGCATTTT.

This clonotype was seen at least ten times. This chain uses TRBV11-1 with TRBJ2-3; D uncertain. Germline V CDR1 and CDR2: SGHAT, FQDESV (reference sequence). The ends were cut back, 1 base at V and 0 bases at J, with 5 bases in the middle. The CDR3 covers 14 residues. In DNA form, the CDR3 reads TGTGCCAGCAGCTTAGGAAGTAGCACAGATACGCAGTATTTT. Translated, it gives CASSLGSSTDTQYF.

The chain is built from TRBV27 and TRBJ2-2; D unclear. Germline values: CDR1 MNHEY, CDR2 SMNVEV (reference sequence). The germline V and J ends were trimmed by 7 bases and 8 bases, with 14 bases remaining between them. This CDR3 spans 13 amino acids. In DNA form, the CDR3 reads TGTGCCAGCATCCCGAACCCGATTGGGGAGCTGTTTTTT. This encodes CASIPNPIGELFF.

The sample holds a few counts of this clonotype. The chain uses TRBV5-1 and TRBJ1-2; D is unclear. Trimming shortened V by 3 bases and J by 8 bases, and 14 bases separated the two germline ends. CDR1 and CDR2 (germline): SGHRS, YFSETQ. The CDR3 has 13 amino acids. The CDR3 protein is CASSYVKGGGYTF. As DNA, the CDR3 is TGCGCCAGCAGCTACGTGAAAGGCGGCGGCTACACCTTC.

In this sample, this clonotype turned up many times. The chain joins TRBV28 to TRBJ1-4; D gene unclear. Germline V CDR1 and CDR2: MDHEN, SYDVKM. Trimming took 2 bases from V and 4 from J, leaving 11 bases between them. This CDR3 spans 15 amino acids. In nucleotides, the CDR3 is TGTGCCAGCAGTTTACCGGACGGGCGTAATGAAAAACTGTTTTTT. Encoded protein: CASSLPDGRNEKLFF.

In this sample, this clonotype turned up many times. The J gene is TRBJ1-1, the V gene TRBV28; D is ambiguous. Germline CDR1 is MDHEN and CDR2 is SYDVKM. Between the trimmed V and J ends, which lost 7 bases and 7 bases, there was a span of 19 bases. The CDR3 has 14 residues. For the CDR3, the DNA is TGTGCCAGCACCCCCTCGCTTTCTAAGTATGAAGCTTTCTTT. As protein: CASTPSLSKYEAFF.

The gene calls are TRBV6-4 and TRBJ1-5, with D possibly matching TRBD1 (5 bases). The CDR3 extends over 12 amino acids. V lost 5 bases to trimming and J lost 7 bases, with 9 bases between them. Germline V gene data show CDR1 as MRHNA and CDR2 as SNTAGT. CDR3 amino acids: CASSWRGQPQHF. CDR3 DNA sequence: TGTGCCAGCAGTTGGCGGGGGCAGCCCCAGCATTTT.

This clonotype showed up just a few times. The chain uses TRBV9 and TRBJ2-1; 9 positions agree with TRBD1. The CDR3 runs to 14 residues. Germline V gene data show CDR1 as SGDLS and CDR2 as YYNGEE. V shed 0 bases and J 10 bases; nucleotides not matched to a gene: 5. The CDR3 protein is CASSVEGQGLEQFF. DNA for the CDR3: TGTGCCAGCAGCGTAGAGGGACAGGGACTGGAGCAGTTCTTC. Variable domain in full (rest from reference TRBV9 and TRBJ2-1): DSGVTQTPKHLITATGQRVTLRCSPRSGDLSVYWYQQSLDQGLQFLIQYYNGEERAKGNILERFSAQQFPDLHSELNLSSLELGDSALYFCASSVEGQGLEQFFGPGTRLTVL.

This clonotype occurred many times. V and J are TRBV27 and TRBJ1-1; no clear D gene. V shed 7 bases and J shed 4 bases, with 13 bases lying between them. The CDR3 covers 13 residues. Per the germline V gene, CDR1 is MNHEY and CDR2 is SMNVEV (reference sequence). The DNA of the CDR3 is TGTGCCAGCATAGTTGCTGGCGGCACTGAAGCTTTCTTT. Its translation is CASIVAGGTEAFF.

The chain uses TRBV5-1 and TRBJ2-5, with D perhaps being TRBD1 or TRBD2 (5 bases each). The V and J ends lost 4 bases and 5 bases respectively, with 18 bases between them. The CDR3 sequence is 15 residues long. Germline lookup yields CDR1 SGHRS and CDR2 YFSETQ. The CDR3 region has the DNA TGCGCCAGCAGCCATCAAGACCGGGGCGGGGAGACCCAGTACTTC. It translates to CASSHQDRGGETQYF.

The sample holds many counts of this clonotype. The chain carries TRBV2 and TRBJ2-1, with no clear D. From germline, CDR1 is SNHLY and CDR2 FYNNEI. This CDR3 comprises 14 residues. Trimming cost V 4 bases and J 8 bases, with 15 bases left between them. CDR3 nucleotide sequence: TGTGCCAGCAGTGGCTCGGCCGTAGTATATGAGCAGTTCTTC. It encodes CASSGSAVVYEQFF.